This TCR beta chain originates from a study of T cells after yellow fever vaccination. As for the study in general: Researchers used SMART-Seq v4 Ultra Low Input to prepare fractions that had low cell numbers. Overall study findings and caveats: Contamination of FACS-sorted repertoires by abundant clonotypes from the bulk population could occur.

TCRdb reprocessed the 5' RACE reads via MiXCR and lists one record per CDR3 protein. The table has under 300,000 distinct CDR3 sequences, more than 6.5% seen once. On this clonotype: As yet, its antigen is unknown.

The CDR3 is made up of 14 amino acids. With 6 bases removed from V and 2 bases from J, the gap between germline ends came to 11 bases. The chain has TRBV12-3 or TRBV12-4 and TRBJ2-1, with TRBD2 as a possible D gene (5 bases). This specimen was CD4+ T cells sorted from PBMCs, taken on the day of the yellow fever booster vaccination. This TCR derives from a man under 40 who received the YFV17D yellow fever vaccine. The CDR3 region is CASSPVGTYNEQFF. In DNA, the CDR3 is TGTGCCAGCAGCCCGGTCGGGACCTACAATGAGCAGTTCTTC.